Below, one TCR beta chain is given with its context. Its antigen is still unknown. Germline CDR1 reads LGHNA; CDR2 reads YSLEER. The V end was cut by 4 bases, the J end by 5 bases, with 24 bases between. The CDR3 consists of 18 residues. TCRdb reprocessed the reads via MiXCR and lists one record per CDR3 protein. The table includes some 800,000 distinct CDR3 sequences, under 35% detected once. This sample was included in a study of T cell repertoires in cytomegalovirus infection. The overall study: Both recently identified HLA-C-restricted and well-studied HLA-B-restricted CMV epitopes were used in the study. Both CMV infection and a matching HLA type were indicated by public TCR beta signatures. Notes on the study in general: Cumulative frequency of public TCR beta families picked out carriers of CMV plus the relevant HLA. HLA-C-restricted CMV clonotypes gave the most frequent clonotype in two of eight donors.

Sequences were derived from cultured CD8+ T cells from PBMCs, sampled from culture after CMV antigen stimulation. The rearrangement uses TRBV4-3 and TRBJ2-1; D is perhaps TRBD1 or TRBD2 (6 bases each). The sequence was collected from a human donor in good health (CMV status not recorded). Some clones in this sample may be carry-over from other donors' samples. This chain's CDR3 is CASSLRSLGGGPNNEQFF. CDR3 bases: TGCGCCAGCAGCCTTAGATCCCTAGGTGGGGGGCCCAACAATGAGCAGTTCTTC.